The 29 T cell receptor beta chains in this list originate from one sample, sequenced in a study of T cell repertoires in cytomegalovirus infection. Via MiXCR, TCRdb re-called the reads, giving one row per CDR3 protein. Of about 740,000 distinct CDR3 sequences listed, less than 40% are singletons. Sequenced: PBMCs. The receptors shown here come from a human donor in good health (CMV status not recorded). Some clones in this sample may be carry-over from other donors' samples.

The chain employs TRBV19 and TRBJ2-1; D gene unclear. Germline values: CDR1 LNHDA, CDR2 SQIVND (reference sequence). The CDR3 is made up of 12 amino acids. V gave up 5 bases and J gave up 7 bases, with 9 bases separating them. Here the CDR3 DNA reads TGTGCCAGTAGTGAGGTTATGAATGAGCAGTTCTTC. It translates to CASSEVMNEQFF. Filled out from reference TRBV19 and TRBJ2-1, the complete variable domain reads DGGITQSPKYLFRKEGQNVTLSCEQNLNHDAMYWYRQDPGQGLRLIYYSQIVNDFQKGDIAEGYSVSREKKESFPLTVTSAQKNPTAFYLCASSEVMNEQFFGPGTRLTVL.

The rearrangement links TRBV9 to TRBJ1-1; D gene ambiguous. The V gene lost 0 bases and the J gene lost 0 bases, with 9 bases spanning the gap. The V gene's germline CDR1 is SGDLS and CDR2 YYNGEE. This CDR3 has 15 residues. This chain's CDR3 is CASSVANSMNTEAFF. CDR3 nucleotide sequence: TGTGCCAGCAGCGTAGCTAACAGCATGAACACTGAAGCTTTCTTT.

This clonotype was seen a handful of times. The chain uses TRBV7-2 and TRBJ2-2; D gene unclear. Germline values: CDR1 SGHTA, CDR2 FQGNSA. CDR3 size: 16 residues. Trimming shortened V by 2 bases and J by 0 bases, and 10 bases separated the two germline ends. The CDR3 reads CASSLRQQSNTGELFF. CDR3 DNA sequence: TGTGCCAGCAGCTTACGCCAACAGTCGAACACCGGGGAGCTGTTTTTT.

This clonotype has a single count. V usage is TRBV27 and J usage is TRBJ1-5; maybe TRBD1 (6 bases). CDR3 size: 14 residues. Germline V gene data show CDR1 as MNHEY and CDR2 as SMNVEV (reference sequence). V was pared by 3 bases and J by 7 bases, with 13 bases between. The CDR3: CASSFQGIGQPQHF. CDR3 in DNA: TGTGCCAGCAGTTTTCAGGGGATCGGGCAGCCCCAGCATTTT.

V is TRBV7-4 and J is TRBJ2-5; 7 nucleotides agree with TRBD2. The CDR3 has 16 residues. Unmatched junction bases numbered 7, after V lost 1 base and J lost 2 bases. The germline V gene encodes CDR1 SGHVT and CDR2 SQSDAQ. CDR3 residues: CASSLERAGLQETQYF. The CDR3 bases are TGTGCCAGCAGCTTAGAAAGAGCGGGACTTCAAGAGACCCAGTACTTC.

This clonotype has a handful of counts. The chain combines TRBV28 with TRBJ2-7, with 14 bases that match TRBD2. V was pared by 2 bases and J by 4 bases, with 4 bases of the junction left unmatched. The germline gives CDR1 MDHEN, CDR2 SYDVKM. The CDR3 covers 16 residues. The CDR3 loop reads CASSLGGLAGVYEQYF. CDR3 nucleotide sequence: TGTGCCAGCAGTTTAGGGGGACTAGCGGGAGTATACGAGCAGTACTTC.

CDR3: CASSGLAVITDTQYF. In DNA, the CDR3 is TGTGCCAGCAGTGGACTAGCGGTGATCACAGATACGCAGTATTTT. The rearrangement joins TRBV7-6 to TRBJ2-3; 10 bases align to TRBD2. Germline-derived CDR1 and CDR2 are SGHVS and FNYEAQ. Germline trimming cut 6 bases from V and 2 bases from J; bases unmatched to any gene: 5. The CDR3 contains 15 residues.

This chain links TRBV4-1 with TRBJ1-4, with TRBD1 identical over 9 bases. This CDR3 region has 16 residues. The V gene end was trimmed by 3 bases and the J gene end by 7 bases; junction bases not matched to a gene: 9. From germline, CDR1 is MGHRA and CDR2 YSYEKL. This chain's CDR3 is CASSQGTGWRGEKLFF. CDR3 in DNA: TGCGCCAGCAGCCAGGGGACAGGGTGGAGGGGTGAAAAACTGTTTTTT.

As for this clonotype: An end of the junction differs from the germline gene, which may be a read error. V is TRBV6-5 and J is TRBJ2-2; D might be TRBD2 (5 bases). Germline values: CDR1 MNHEY, CDR2 SVGAGI. The CDR3 is 13 residues long. The CDR3 region has the DNA TGTGCCAGAAGGCAACCGAACACCGGGGAGATGTTTTTT. This gives the protein CARRQPNTGEMFF.

The V call is TRBV20-1, the J call TRBJ2-3; TRBD2 matches 7 bases. From germline, CDR1 is DFQATT and CDR2 SNEGSKA (reference sequence). V lost 1 base and J lost 6; bases outside the gene matches: 7. The CDR3 extends over 14 amino acids. Here the CDR3 DNA reads TGCAGTGCTAGAGTCTCTAGCGGTAGGGATACGCAGTATTTT. Its translation: CSARVSSGRDTQYF.

The chain employs TRBV6-2 or TRBV6-3 and TRBJ2-1, with 13 bases lining up with TRBD2. From germline, CDR1 is MNHEY and CDR2 SVGEGT. Trimming cost V 2 bases and J 9 bases; bases outside gene matches: 4. The CDR3 extends over 15 amino acids. CDR3 loop: CASSYTSGGATEQFF. The CDR3 DNA reads as TGTGCCAGCAGTTACACTAGCGGGGGGGCCACTGAGCAGTTCTTC.

Regarding this clonotype: Just one base apart from a much larger clone, this may be a read error. CDR3 amino acids: CASSSSNDYPWRHRSSYNEQSF. The CDR3, as DNA: TGTGCCAGCAGCTCATCCAACGATTATCCCTGGAGACACCGGAGCTCCTACAATGAGCAGTCCTTC. The chain recombines TRBV7-6 with TRBJ2-1; D is ambiguous. This CDR3 has 22 amino acids. Germline V gene sequence: CDR1 SGHVS, CDR2 FNYEAQ. Drawing the rest from reference TRBV7-6 and TRBJ2-1, the complete variable domain is GAGVSQSPRYKVTKRGQDVALRCDPISGHVSLYWYRQALGQGPEFLTYFNYEAQQDKSGLPNDRFSAERPEGSISTLTIQRTEQRDSAMYRCASSSSNDYPWRHRSSYNEQSFGPGTRLTVL.

CDR3 residues: CASSSRLGVDIQYF. CDR3 bases: TGTGCCAGCAGTTCCAGACTAGGGGTAGACATTCAGTACTTC. This sequence joins TRBV27 and TRBJ2-4, with D maybe TRBD2 (6 bases). CDR3 length equals 14 residues. The V end lost 4 bases, the J end lost 8 bases, and 15 bases lay between the germline ends. From germline, CDR1 is MNHEY and CDR2 SMNVEV (reference sequence).

The rearrangement links TRBV7-8 to TRBJ1-1; D remains unclear. The germline gives CDR1 SGHVS, CDR2 FQNEAQ. The CDR3 totals 14 residues. V lost 4 bases and J lost 4, with 13 bases in between. DNA of the CDR3: TGTGCCAGCAGCTCCCCGGGGTTCCCCACTGAAGCTTTCTTT. Its protein product is CASSSPGFPTEAFF.

J is TRBJ1-1 and V is TRBV12-3 or TRBV12-4; D is unresolved. This CDR3 is built from 14 residues. V shed 6 bases and J shed 6 bases, with 17 bases lying between them. CDR3 in DNA: TGTGCCAGCAGCCTCCGGGAGGCTCGGGCTGAAGCTTTCTTT. Translated: CASSLREARAEAFF.

The sample holds a few counts of this clonotype. The chain links TRBV6-5 to TRBJ2-7, with D perhaps matching TRBD1 or TRBD2 (5 bases each). The length of the CDR3 is 14 residues. Looked up from germline, CDR1 is MNHEY and CDR2 is SVGAGI. Deletions cut 0 bases from V and 2 bases from J, with 8 bases between. The CDR3 DNA follows: TGTGCCAGCAGTTACTCCCGGGGACCCTACGAGCAGTACTTC. Protein sequence: CASSYSRGPYEQYF.

There are a few counts of this clonotype. The chain carries TRBV12-3 or TRBV12-4 and TRBJ1-2, with D uncertain. The V gene lost 3 bases and the J gene lost 2 bases, with 10 bases spanning the gap. There are 14 residues in the CDR3. The chain's CDR3 is CASSFTPVNYGYTF. The CDR3, as DNA: TGTGCCAGCAGTTTTACCCCCGTGAACTATGGCTACACCTTC.

For this clonotype: Germline is not matched at one junction end, which may reflect a read error. This chain links TRBV19 with TRBJ1-1; no reliable D call. This CDR3 has 12 residues. CDR1 is LNHDA and CDR2 is SQIVND in the germline V gene (reference sequence). The CDR3: CASKSGGSEASF. DNA for the CDR3: TGTGCCAGTAAAAGCGGTGGATCTGAAGCTTCCTTT.

This chain links TRBV6-5 with TRBJ1-2, with D possibly matching TRBD1 (6 bases). Germline CDR1 and CDR2: MNHEY and SVGAGI. V dropped 7 bases and J dropped 3 bases, with 15 bases sitting between them. The CDR3 consists of 14 residues. The CDR3 reads CASKKGGFDYGYTF. The CDR3 nucleotides read TGTGCCAGCAAAAAGGGGGGCTTCGACTATGGCTACACCTTC.

The table lists this clonotype with many counts. The gene calls are TRBV7-2 and TRBJ2-7; 8 bases line up with TRBD1. This CDR3 contains 16 residues. CDR1 and CDR2 from the germline V gene are SGHTA and FQGNSA. Trimming cost V 2 bases and J 5 bases; bases outside gene matches: 11. CDR3 sequence (DNA): TGTGCCAGCAGCTTACCTGCTATGCCAGGGGGCGACGAGCAGTACTTC. Encoded protein: CASSLPAMPGGDEQYF.

The chain's CDR3 is CASSSSGGFYEQYF. In DNA form, the CDR3 reads TGTGCCAGCAGTTCCAGCGGGGGATTCTACGAGCAGTACTTC. The chain combines TRBV6-2 or TRBV6-3 with TRBJ2-7; 8 nucleotides align to TRBD2. The ends lost 4 bases at V and 3 bases at J; junction bases unmatched: 5. The V gene's germline CDR1 is MNHEY and CDR2 SVGEGT. The CDR3 consists of 14 residues.

This chain's CDR3 is CASSLGGTSGRSYEQYF. The CDR3 DNA is TGTGCCAGCAGTTTGGGCGGGACTAGCGGACGGTCCTACGAGCAGTACTTC. The V and J genes are TRBV12-3 or TRBV12-4 and TRBJ2-7; TRBD2 agrees at 11 bases. The CDR3 has 17 residues. Germline trimming cut 3 bases from V and 1 base from J; bases unmatched to any gene: 8.

This clonotype showed up just a few times. The rearrangement links TRBV3-1 to TRBJ2-1, with 12 bases matching TRBD2. The CDR3 extends over 18 amino acids. V was pared by 1 base and J by 4 bases, with 8 bases of the junction left unmatched. In germline, CDR1 is LGHDT, CDR2 YNNKEL (reference sequence). CDR3 nucleotide sequence: TGTGCCAGCAGCCAAGTCTCTAGCGGGGGGGCCTGGTACAATGAGCAGTTCTTC. Amino acids: CASSQVSSGGAWYNEQFF.

The V call is TRBV28, the J call TRBJ1-1; D remains unclear. There are 15 residues in the CDR3. The ends were cut back, 3 bases at V and 2 bases at J, with 13 bases in the middle. Germline V gene lookup returns CDR1 MDHEN and CDR2 SYDVKM. In nucleotides, the CDR3 is TGTGCCAGCAGTTTGATAAGCGGTTTTAACACTGAAGCTTTCTTT. Encoded protein: CASSLISGFNTEAFF. The variable domain in full, with the rest retrieved from reference TRBV28 and TRBJ1-1, is DVKVTQSSRYLVKRTGEKVFLECVQDMDHENMFWYRQDPGLGLRLIYFSYDVKMKEKGDIPEGYSVSREKKERFSLILESASTNQTSMYLCASSLISGFNTEAFFGQGTRLTVV.

This clonotype was seen a few times. V and J are TRBV7-2 and TRBJ2-5; TRBD2 might be the D (5 bases). Trimming took 4 bases from V and 9 from J, leaving 9 bases between them. This CDR3 contains 11 residues. CDR1 SGHTA and CDR2 FQGNSA come from the germline V gene. The CDR3 DNA reads TGTGCCAGCAGCTCGGACGGGGCCCAGTACTTC. Protein: CASSSDGAQYF.

The J gene is TRBJ2-5, the V gene TRBV20-1; 8 bases are shared with TRBD2. Germline trimming cut 6 bases from V and 4 bases from J; bases unmatched to any gene: 13. CDR3 size: 15 residues. Germline loops: CDR1 DFQATT, CDR2 SNEGSKA (reference sequence). CDR3 coding DNA: TGCAGTGCGGACACAGCGGGAGAGGGGGGAGAGACCCAGTACTTC. It is translated as CSADTAGEGGETQYF.

This chain joins TRBV5-1 and TRBJ2-3; D tentatively fits TRBD1 or TRBD2 (5 bases each). The germline V gene has CDR1 SGHRS and CDR2 YFSETQ. Trimming took off 4 bases at V and 5 bases at J, with 20 bases between the two ends. The CDR3 covers 16 residues. The CDR3 loop is CASSPSPGLAEDTQYF. For the CDR3, the DNA is TGCGCCAGCAGCCCATCTCCGGGGCTAGCAGAAGATACGCAGTATTTT.

This clonotype showed up just a few times. The gene calls are TRBV11-2 and TRBJ2-3; D perhaps matches TRBD1 (6 bases). Trimming took off 3 bases at V and 2 bases at J, with 27 bases between the two ends. CDR1 and CDR2 from the germline V gene are SGHAT and FQNNGV. This CDR3 is built from 20 residues. In DNA, the CDR3 is TGTGCCAGCAGCTTGACACCCCCGTCCCAAACAGGGTCCCCCACAGATACGCAGTATTTT. Protein product: CASSLTPPSQTGSPTDTQYF.

This clonotype has a handful of counts. The V gene is TRBV19, the J gene TRBJ2-1; D not certain. The CDR3 consists of 17 residues. The germline CDR1 and CDR2 sequences are LNHDA and SQIVND (reference sequence). The V end was cut by 3 bases, the J end by 0 bases, with 15 bases between. CDR3 region: CASSILQRMSSYNEQFF. CDR3 DNA sequence: TGTGCCAGTAGTATTCTACAACGGATGAGCTCCTACAATGAGCAGTTCTTC.